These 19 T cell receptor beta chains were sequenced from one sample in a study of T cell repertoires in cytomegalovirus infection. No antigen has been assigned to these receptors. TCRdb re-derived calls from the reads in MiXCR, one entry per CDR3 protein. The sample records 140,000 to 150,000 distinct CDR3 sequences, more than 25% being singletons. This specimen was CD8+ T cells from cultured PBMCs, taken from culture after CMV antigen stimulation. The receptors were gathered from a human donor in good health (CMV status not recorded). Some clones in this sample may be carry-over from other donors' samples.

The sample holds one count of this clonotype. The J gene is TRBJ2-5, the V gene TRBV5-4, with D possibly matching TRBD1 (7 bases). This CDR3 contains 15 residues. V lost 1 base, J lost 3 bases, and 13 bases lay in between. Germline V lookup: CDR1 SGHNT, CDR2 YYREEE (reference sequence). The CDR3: CASSLRRGPEETQYF. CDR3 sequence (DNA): TGTGCCAGCAGCTTGCGGAGGGGGCCCGAAGAGACCCAGTACTTC.

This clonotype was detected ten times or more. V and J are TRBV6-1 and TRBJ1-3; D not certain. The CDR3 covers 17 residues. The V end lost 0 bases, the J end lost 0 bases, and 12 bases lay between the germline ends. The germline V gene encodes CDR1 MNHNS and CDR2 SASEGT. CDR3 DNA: TGTGCCAGCAGTGAAGCGCTCGGGTGGGGCTCTGGAAACACCATATATTTT. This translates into CASSEALGWGSGNTIYF.

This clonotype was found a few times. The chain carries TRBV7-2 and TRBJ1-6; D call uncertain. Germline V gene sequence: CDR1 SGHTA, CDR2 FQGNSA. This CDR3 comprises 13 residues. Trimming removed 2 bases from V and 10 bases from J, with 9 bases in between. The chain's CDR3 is CASSLSGSSPLHF. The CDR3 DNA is TGTGCCAGCAGCTTATCAGGAAGCTCACCCCTCCACTTT.

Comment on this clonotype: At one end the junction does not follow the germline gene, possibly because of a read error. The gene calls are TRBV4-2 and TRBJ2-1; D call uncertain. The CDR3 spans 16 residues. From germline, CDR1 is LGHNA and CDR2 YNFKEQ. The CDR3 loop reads CASSQEESQAYNAQFF. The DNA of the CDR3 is TGTGCCAGCAGCCAAGAGGAATCCCAGGCCTACAATGCGCAGTTCTTC.

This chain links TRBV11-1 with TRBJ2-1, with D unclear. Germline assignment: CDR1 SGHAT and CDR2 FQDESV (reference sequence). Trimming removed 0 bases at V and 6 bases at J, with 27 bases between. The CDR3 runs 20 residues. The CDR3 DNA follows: TGTGCCAGCAGCTTAGCTATGATATTCGGCTCGAGTATTCCCTCCAATGAGCAGTTCTTC. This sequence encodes CASSLAMIFGSSIPSNEQFF.

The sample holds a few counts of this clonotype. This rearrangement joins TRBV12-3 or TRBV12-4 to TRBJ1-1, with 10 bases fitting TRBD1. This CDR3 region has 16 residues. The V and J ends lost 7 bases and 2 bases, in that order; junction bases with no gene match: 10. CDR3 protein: CASNDPGTGDNTEAFF. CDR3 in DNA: TGTGCCAGCAACGACCCCGGGACAGGGGATAACACTGAAGCTTTCTTT.

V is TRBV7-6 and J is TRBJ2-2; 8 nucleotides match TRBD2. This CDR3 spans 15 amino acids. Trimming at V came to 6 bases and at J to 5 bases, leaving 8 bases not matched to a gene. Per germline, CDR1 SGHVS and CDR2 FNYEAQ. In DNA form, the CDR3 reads TGTGCCAGCAGGTCTCCCGGGAGGGGGACCGGGGAGCTGTTTTTT. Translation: CASRSPGRGTGELFF.

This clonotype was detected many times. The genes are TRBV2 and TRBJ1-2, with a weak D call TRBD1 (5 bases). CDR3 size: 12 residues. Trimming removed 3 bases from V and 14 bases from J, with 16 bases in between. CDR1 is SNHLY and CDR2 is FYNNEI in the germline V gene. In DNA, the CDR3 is TGTGCCAGCAGTGAGGGGGGAGGGTCGCGGACCTTC. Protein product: CASSEGGGSRTF. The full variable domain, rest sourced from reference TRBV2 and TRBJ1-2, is EPEVTQTPSHQVTQMGQEVILRCVPISNHLYFYWYRQILGQKVEFLVSFYNNEISEKSEIFDDQFSVERPDGSNFTLKIRSTKLEDSAMYFCASSEGGGSRTFGSGTRLTVV.

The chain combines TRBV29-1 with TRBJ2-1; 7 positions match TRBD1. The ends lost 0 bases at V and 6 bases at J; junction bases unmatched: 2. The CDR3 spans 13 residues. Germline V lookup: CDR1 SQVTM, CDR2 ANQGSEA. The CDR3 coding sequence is TGCAGCGTTGAAGAATGGGACAGCAATGAGCAGTTCTTC. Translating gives CSVEEWDSNEQFF.

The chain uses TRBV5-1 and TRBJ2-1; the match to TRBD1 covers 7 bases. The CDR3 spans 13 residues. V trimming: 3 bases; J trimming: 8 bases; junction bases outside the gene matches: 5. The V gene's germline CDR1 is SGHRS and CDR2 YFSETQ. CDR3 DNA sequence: TGCGCCAGCAGCTCTTACACAGGGGATGAGCAGTTCTTC. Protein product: CASSSYTGDEQFF.

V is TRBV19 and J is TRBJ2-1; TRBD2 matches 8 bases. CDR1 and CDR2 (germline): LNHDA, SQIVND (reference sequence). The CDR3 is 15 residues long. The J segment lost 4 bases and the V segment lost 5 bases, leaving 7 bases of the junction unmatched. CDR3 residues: CASSLGSGDYNEQFF. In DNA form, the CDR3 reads TGTGCCAGTAGTCTTGGTAGCGGGGATTACAATGAGCAGTTCTTC.

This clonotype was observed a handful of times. The CDR3 sequence: CASSPVGVTNTGELFF. The DNA for the CDR3 is TGTGCCAGCAGTCCAGTTGGGGTAACGAACACCGGGGAGCTGTTTTTT. The genes are TRBV6-4 and TRBJ2-2; D is unresolved. The CDR3 runs 16 residues. Trimming pared 5 bases from V and 0 bases from J, leaving 13 bases between. In germline, CDR1 is MRHNA, CDR2 SNTAGT.

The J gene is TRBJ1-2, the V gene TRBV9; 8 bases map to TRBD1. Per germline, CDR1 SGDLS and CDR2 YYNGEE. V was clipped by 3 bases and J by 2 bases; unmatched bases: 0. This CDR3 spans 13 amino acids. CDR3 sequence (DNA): TGTGCCAGCAGCGGACAGGGGAACTATGGCTACACCTTC. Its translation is CASSGQGNYGYTF.

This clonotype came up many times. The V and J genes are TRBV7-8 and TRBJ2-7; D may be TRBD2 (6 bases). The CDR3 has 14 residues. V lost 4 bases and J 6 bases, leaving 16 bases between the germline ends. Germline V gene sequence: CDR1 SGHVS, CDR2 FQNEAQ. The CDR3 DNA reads TGTGCCAGCAGCTACGGGACTCCATCTAGCGAGCAGTACTTC. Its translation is CASSYGTPSSEQYF.

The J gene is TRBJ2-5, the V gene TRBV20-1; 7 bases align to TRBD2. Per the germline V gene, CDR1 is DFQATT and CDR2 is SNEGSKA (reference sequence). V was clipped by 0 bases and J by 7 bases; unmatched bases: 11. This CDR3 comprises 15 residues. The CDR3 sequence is CSARDGGKRGVTQYF. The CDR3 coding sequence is TGCAGTGCTAGAGACGGGGGGAAGCGCGGTGTGACCCAGTACTTC.

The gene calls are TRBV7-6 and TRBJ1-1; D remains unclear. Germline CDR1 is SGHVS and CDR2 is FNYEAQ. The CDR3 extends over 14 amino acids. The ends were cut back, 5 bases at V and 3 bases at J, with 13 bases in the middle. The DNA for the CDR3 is TGTGCCAGCAGCCCCCCGCGGTGGGACACTGAAGCTTTCTTT. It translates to CASSPPRWDTEAFF.

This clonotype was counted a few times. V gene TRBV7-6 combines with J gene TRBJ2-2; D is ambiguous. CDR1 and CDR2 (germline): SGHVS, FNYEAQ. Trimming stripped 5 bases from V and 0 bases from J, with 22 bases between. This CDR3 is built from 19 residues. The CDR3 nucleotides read TGTGCCAGCAGCCTAACGTTCCGGAGATCATCCCCGAACACCGGGGAGCTGTTTTTT. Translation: CASSLTFRRSSPNTGELFF.

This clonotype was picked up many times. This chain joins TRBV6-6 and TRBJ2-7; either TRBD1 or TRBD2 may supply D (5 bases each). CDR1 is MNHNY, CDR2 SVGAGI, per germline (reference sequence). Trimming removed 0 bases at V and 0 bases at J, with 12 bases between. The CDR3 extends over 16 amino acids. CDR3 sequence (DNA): TGTGCCAGCAGTTACTCCGGGACCGACTTCTCCTACGAGCAGTACTTC. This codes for CASSYSGTDFSYEQYF.

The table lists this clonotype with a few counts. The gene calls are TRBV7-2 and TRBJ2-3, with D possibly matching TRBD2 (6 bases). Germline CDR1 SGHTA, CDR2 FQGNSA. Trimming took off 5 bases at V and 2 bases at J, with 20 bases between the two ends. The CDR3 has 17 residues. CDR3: CASSIPLGAGITDTQYF. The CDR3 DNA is TGTGCCAGCAGCATCCCCCTCGGGGCGGGGATCACAGATACGCAGTATTTT.